The next 16 T cell receptor beta chains were all read from a single sample in a study of glioma-infiltrating T cells after dendritic cell vaccination. Generated by immunoSEQ multiplex PCR, the TCRdb table keeps only in-frame clones and is missing some. The data contain about 110,000 clones, around 91% of them singletons. Time point denoted: after dendritic cell vaccination, including at tumor progression/relapse. The specimen was blood, collected after dendritic cell vaccination. The receptors were sampled from a human donor with glioblastoma.

The rearrangement joins TRBV25-1 to TRBJ1-3; D unresolved. The V gene lost 2 bases and the J gene lost 3 bases, with 5 bases spanning the gap. The CDR3 is 13 amino acids. Germline V lookup: CDR1 MGHDK, CDR2 SYGVNS. CDR3 bases: TGTGCCAGCAGTGAACCAGGTGGAAACACCATATATTTT. Translated: CASSEPGGNTIYF.

A few counts support this clone. The V and J genes are TRBV2 and TRBJ1-2; D unresolved. V lost 1 base, J lost 8 bases, and 14 bases lay in between. The germline V gene encodes CDR1 SNHLY and CDR2 FYNNEI. The CDR3 contains 14 residues. The CDR3 reads CASSEGRGSGGYTF. DNA for the CDR3: TGTGCCAGCAGTGAAGGAAGAGGGTCCGGGGGCTACACCTTC. The whole variable domain, remainder taken from reference TRBV2 and TRBJ1-2, is EPEVTQTPSHQVTQMGQEVILRCVPISNHLYFYWYRQILGQKVEFLVSFYNNEISEKSEIFDDQFSVERPDGSNFTLKIRSTKLEDSAMYFCASSEGRGSGGYTFGSGTRLTVV.

CDR3: CASSSVGGDNEQFF. DNA for the CDR3: TGCGCCAGCAGCTCAGTAGGCGGGGACAATGAGCAGTTCTTC. V and J are TRBV5-1 and TRBJ2-1; D is perhaps TRBD2 (6 bases). The CDR3 runs to 14 residues. CDR1 and CDR2 from the germline V gene are SGHRS and YFSETQ. Trimming cost V 3 bases and J 5 bases, with 12 bases left between them.

This chain uses TRBV5-1 with TRBJ1-1; 9 bases align to TRBD1. CDR3 length: 13 amino acids. Germline values: CDR1 SGHRS, CDR2 YFSETQ. Trimming cost V 6 bases and J 4 bases; bases outside gene matches: 4. The CDR3 bases are TGCGCCAGCACACAGGGGGCTAGCACTGAAGCTTTCTTT. It is translated as CASTQGASTEAFF.

This chain uses TRBV10-3 with TRBJ1-1; a possible D gene is TRBD1 (6 bases). CDR3 length equals 16 residues. CDR1 is ENHRY, CDR2 SYGVKD, per germline. Trimming took off 1 base at V and 1 base at J, with 13 bases between the two ends. As DNA, the CDR3 is TGTGCCATCAGTGAGTTTGGGGGGGGCCCGAACACTGAAGCTTTCTTT. The encoded protein is CAISEFGGGPNTEAFF.

The V and J genes are TRBV4-1 and TRBJ2-3; 9 nucleotides align to TRBD2. Germline lookup yields CDR1 MGHRA and CDR2 YSYEKL. The trim removed 2 bases at V and 5 bases at J, leaving 23 bases unmatched. The CDR3 spans 21 residues. CDR3: CASSQSPLRGSTRGGGDTQYF. As DNA, the CDR3 is TGCGCCAGCAGCCAATCCCCCTTACGAGGGTCCACGCGGGGGGGTGGAGATACGCAGTATTTT.

This chain joins TRBV4-1 and TRBJ2-1; TRBD1 agrees at 7 bases. Per the germline V gene, CDR1 is MGHRA and CDR2 is YSYEKL. CDR3 size: 16 residues. After removal of 3 bases from V and 9 bases from J, the junction contained 14 bases not matched to a gene. This chain's CDR3 is CASSHRQGTAAGEQFF. CDR3 nucleotides: TGCGCCAGCAGCCATCGACAGGGAACCGCGGCGGGTGAGCAGTTCTTC.

The chain joins TRBV7-9 to TRBJ2-7; TRBD2 matches at 10 bases. Germline CDR1 reads SEHNR; CDR2 reads FQNEAQ (reference sequence). CDR3 length equals 14 residues. V shed 7 bases and J 2 bases; nucleotides not matched to a gene: 5. CDR3 region: CASNSGGATYEQYF. The CDR3 bases are TGTGCCAGCAACAGCGGGGGGGCGACCTACGAGCAGTACTTC.

The chain combines TRBV10-2 with TRBJ1-2; tentative D call: TRBD1 (6 bases). The CDR3 has 13 amino acids. Germline-derived CDR1 and CDR2 are WSHSY and SAAADI. The V end lost 8 bases, the J end lost 8 bases, and 18 bases lay between the germline ends. The CDR3 coding sequence is TGCGCCAGCGGCCGGGACACCGGCCGGGGCTACACCTTC. Protein product: CASGRDTGRGYTF.

The chain combines TRBV18 with TRBJ2-5; D not certain. This CDR3 contains 12 residues. CDR1 is KGHSH, CDR2 LQKENI, per germline. V was pared by 2 bases and J by 5 bases, with 6 bases between. CDR3 sequence reads: CASSPSTETQYF. CDR3 nucleotides: TGTGCCAGCTCACCATCTACGGAGACCCAGTACTTC.

This chain links TRBV6-1 with TRBJ1-1, with D possibly TRBD1 on 6 matching bases. The CDR3 is 16 residues long. Per germline, CDR1 MNHNS and CDR2 SASEGT. V was pared by 4 bases and J by 0 bases, with 15 bases between. The CDR3 DNA follows: TGTGCCAGCAGTGTACAGGGCCGTGGTATGAACACTGAAGCTTTCTTT. Translated, it gives CASSVQGRGMNTEAFF.

The chain carries TRBV6-6 and TRBJ2-2, with 11 bases lining up with TRBD1. After removal of 2 bases from V and 5 bases from J, the junction contained 4 bases not matched to a gene. The CDR3 spans 16 residues. Germline CDR1 reads MNHNY; CDR2 reads SVGAGI (reference sequence). DNA of the CDR3: TGTGCCAGCAGTTACACGGGACAGGGGGTAACCGGGGAGCTGTTTTTT. Its translation: CASSYTGQGVTGELFF.

The V and J genes are TRBV5-4 and TRBJ1-4; the match to TRBD1 covers 7 bases. The CDR3 loop spans 14 amino acids. Germline V gene data show CDR1 as SGHNT and CDR2 as YYREEE (reference sequence). The V segment lost 4 bases and the J segment 2 bases; nucleotides outside the gene matches: 2. DNA for the CDR3: TGTGCCAGCAGCCCAGGGGGGACTAATGAAAAACTGTTTTTT. Protein product: CASSPGGTNEKLFF.

The chain couples TRBV28 to TRBJ1-6; no clear D gene. Trimming took 4 bases from V and 7 from J, leaving 17 bases between them. The CDR3 extends over 16 amino acids. The germline CDR1 and CDR2 sequences are MDHEN and SYDVKM. This CDR3 reads CASSYTTAAANSPLHF. The CDR3 region has the DNA TGTGCCAGCAGTTATACCACGGCGGCGGCAAATTCACCCCTCCACTTT.

This rearrangement joins TRBV25-1 to TRBJ2-2, with a tentative D call TRBD2 (6 bases). In germline, CDR1 is MGHDK, CDR2 SYGVNS. The CDR3 extends over 12 amino acids. V was trimmed by 8 bases and J by 7 bases, leaving 11 bases between them. The CDR3 bases are TGTGCCAGCCATGGGGGGATCGGGGAGCTGTTTTTT. Protein sequence: CASHGGIGELFF. Full variable domain (remainder filled in from reference TRBV25-1 and TRBJ2-2): EADIYQTPRYLVIGTGKKITLECSQTMGHDKMYWYQQDPGMELHLIHYSYGVNSTEKGDLSSESTVSRIRTEHFPLTLESARPSHTSQYLCASHGGIGELFFGEGSRLTVL.

The rearrangement joins TRBV4-1 to TRBJ2-5; 7 bases are shared with TRBD2. CDR1 MGHRA and CDR2 YSYEKL come from the germline V gene. With 0 bases clipped from V and 3 bases from J, the junction kept 4 bases outside the gene matches. This CDR3 is 15 amino acids long. As DNA, the CDR3 is TGCGCCAGCAGCCAAGATGGGAGGGGAGAAGAGACCCAGTACTTC. Its protein product is CASSQDGRGEETQYF.